The entry below gives a single T cell receptor beta chain sequence along with its context. This clone was counted between two and nine times. No antigen is known for it. Base qualities were left out, and no much larger clone turns up one base away. These data come from a study of monozygotic twins with cystic fibrosis listed by TCRdb under 2021. Broadly, across the study: Barcoded libraries were prepared from about 3 micrograms of fragmented DNA with approximately 15 PCR cycles. To gauge how much genetics shapes V and J gene usage, the researchers compared TCR beta repertoires both within and across 16 monozygotic twin pairs who have cystic fibrosis. Ten female and six male twin pairs, aged about 2.0 to 36.4 years (median roughly 9.3 years) and mostly children and adolescents, were included in the cohort. Twins were ranked among roughly 970 cohort participants for weight-for-height and FEVPerc (FEV1 disease centile) at the day of blood sampling. Data for three of the twin pairs had previously been reported in another context.

What the work shows at the level of the full study, not this receptor alone: In 13 of 16 pairs, V gene usage most closely resembled the co-twin's, and the same held for J usage in 8 of 16 pairs, a pattern suggesting genetic constraints. The cohort was small, and no association was found between shared CDR3 numbers and age, concordance or disease severity. Simpson clonality was generally low (median approximately 0.0095), suggesting a naive-dominated repertoire, with higher clonality in the most severely affected patients. Significantly higher nucleotide-identical clonotype sharing was observed within monozygotic CF twin pairs than between unrelated CF individuals (P = 0.000026, Mann-Whitney).

Following the manufacturer's instructions, the researchers used the immunoSEQ immune profiling system to amplify TCR beta CDR3 regions via multiplex PCR. An Illumina NextSeq system was used for sequencing. For the original study's pipeline: Sequence data were processed on the immunoSEQ Analyzer platform, and clonality was calculated as the square root of Simpson's index of productive rearrangements. Similarity in V and J usage was quantified by Jensen-Shannon distance, and CDR3 generation probabilities were calculated with OLGA. The researchers looked up shared CDR3 sequences in the immuneACCESS database (August 2020) and in VDJdb (December 2020). The source is immuneACCESS, and TCRdb retained only in-frame sequences with V and J called. Part of the clones is not carried over; for the studies checked, unresolved V genes explain less than half of this, and the remainder is unexplained. V and J calls and clone size are as listed in that table; D and trimming were resolved from the DNA. The sample data list around 30,000 clones, and just under 85% of these were observed just once. The ten most abundant clones make up approximately 0.93% of the sample.

The twin pairs came from the European Cystic Fibrosis Twin and Sibling Study Cohort, a cohort that recruited patients from over 150 CF clinics across 14 European countries. Zygosity and CFTR genotype were verified in-house, and zygosity was tested by multiplex PCR of nine short tandem repeat loci. Peripheral blood was taken from each twin, and clinical parameters were recorded on the day of blood sampling. Phenol/chloroform extraction was used to isolate genomic DNA from peripheral blood cells, and the DNA was then kept in TE buffer at 4 degrees C. The junction carries 11 bases between V and J, which are trimmed by 2 bases and 0 bases respectively. The CDR3 goes from the cysteine to the phenylalanine over 16 residues. The sequence is cut down to CDR3 DNA, 48 bases in frame from base 1. Looking up the germline V gene yields CDR1 KGHSH and CDR2 LQKENI.

The sequenced sample consisted of blood. In this chain, TRBV18 is recombined with TRBJ1-3, and TRBD1 may be the D gene, going by 5 matching bases. This receptor was taken from a girl aged 2 to 10 with cystic fibrosis. The CDR3 amino acid sequence is: CASSPDSLGSGNTIYF. The bases read TGTGCCAGCTCACCAGACAGTCTAGGCTCTGGAAACACCATATATTTT.